The 9 T cell receptor beta chains below were found in one sample sequenced in a study. MiXCR was run by TCRdb on the 5' RACE reads, yielding one entry per CDR3 protein. The table lists more than 9,500 distinct CDR3 sequences, approximately 25% of them singletons, with 3% to 3.5% in the top ten. Treg sorting used a CD4+CD25+CD127-/low gate. Material: Tregs sorted from blood. The receptor source for this set is a female donor with breast cancer.

In this sample, this clonotype turned up many times. The chain links TRBV5-6 to TRBJ2-1, with D unclear. Trimming took off 4 bases at V and 7 bases at J, with 9 bases between the two ends. Germline CDR1 SGHDT, CDR2 YYEEEE. The CDR3 has 12 amino acids. The CDR3 DNA follows: TGTGCCAGCAGCCTAGACCAGAATGAGCAGTTCTTC. Translating it yields CASSLDQNEQFF.

This clonotype was counted ten times or more. This chain uses TRBV20-1 with TRBJ2-7; TRBD2 agrees at 10 bases. Trimming at V came to 7 bases and at J to 3 bases, leaving 9 bases not matched to a gene. The CDR3 runs 14 residues. In germline, CDR1 is DFQATT, CDR2 SNEGSKA (reference sequence). CDR3 bases: TGCAGTGTTGGGGGGCTAGCGGGGGACTACGAGCAGTACTTC. Its protein is CSVGGLAGDYEQYF.

This clonotype is labeled as medium-sized. The chain employs TRBV29-1 and TRBJ1-2, with D perhaps matching TRBD1 (6 bases). Germline V CDR1 and CDR2: SQVTM, ANQGSEA. The CDR3 is made up of 12 amino acids. The V and J ends lost 7 bases and 5 bases respectively, with 14 bases between them. The DNA of the CDR3 is TGCAGCGCAGGGACACGATCGTATGGCTACACCTTC. The encoded protein is CSAGTRSYGYTF.

V and J are TRBV2 and TRBJ2-3; D is ambiguous. Between the trimmed V and J ends, which lost 4 bases and 0 bases, there was a span of 2 bases. There are 12 residues in the CDR3. Germline lookup yields CDR1 SNHLY and CDR2 FYNNEI. CDR3 DNA: TGTGCCAGCAGTGTGAGCACAGATACGCAGTATTTT. Translated: CASSVSTDTQYF.

By sample fraction, this clonotype is medium-sized. The V gene is TRBV7-9, the J gene TRBJ2-1; possibly TRBD2 for D (5 bases). The CDR3 extends over 16 amino acids. Trimming cost V 2 bases and J 2 bases, with 13 bases left between them. The V gene's germline CDR1 is SEHNR and CDR2 FQNEAQ (reference sequence). CDR3 nucleotide sequence: TGTGCCAGCAGCTTAACAGCGAAACTAGCCTACAATGAGCAGTTCTTC. This codes for CASSLTAKLAYNEQFF. The whole variable domain, remainder taken from reference TRBV7-9 and TRBJ2-1, is DTGVSQNPRHKITKRGQNVTFRCDPISEHNRLYWYRQTLGQGPEFLTYFQNEAQLEKSRLLSDRFSAERPKGSFSTLEIQRTEQGDSAMYLCASSLTAKLAYNEQFFGPGTRLTVL.

The V gene is TRBV19, the J gene TRBJ1-1; 8 bases align to TRBD1. CDR1 LNHDA and CDR2 SQIVND come from the germline V gene (reference sequence). The CDR3 consists of 15 residues. The junction had 10 bases not matched to a gene; V was cut back by 6 bases and J by 4 bases. The CDR3 reads CASSYTGGLSTEAFF. CDR3 DNA: TGTGCCAGTAGCTATACAGGGGGGTTGAGCACTGAAGCTTTCTTT.

This clonotype has at least ten counts. The chain carries TRBV9 and TRBJ2-1; a possible D gene is TRBD1 (5 bases). Trimming left V 3 bases short and J 0 bases short, with 16 bases between. CDR1 is SGDLS, CDR2 YYNGEE, per germline. This CDR3 has 17 amino acids. The CDR3 region is CASSAHDRRSSYNEQFF. CDR3 coding DNA: TGTGCCAGCAGCGCCCACGACAGACGAAGCTCCTACAATGAGCAGTTCTTC.

The chain couples TRBV7-9 to TRBJ2-6; TRBD2 aligns across 9 bases. CDR1 is SEHNR, CDR2 FQNEAQ, per germline (reference sequence). The CDR3 length is 18 residues. Losses at the gene ends were 2 bases for V and 1 base for J; bases not matched to a gene: 6. The CDR3 loop reads CASSLLLAGRSGANVLTF. The CDR3 DNA reads as TGTGCCAGCAGCTTACTGCTAGCGGGACGGTCTGGGGCCAACGTCCTGACTTTC.

The chain has TRBV20-1 and TRBJ1-2; D gene uncertain. The CDR3 consists of 10 residues. Germline loops: CDR1 DFQATT, CDR2 SNEGSKA (reference sequence). V lost 4 bases and J lost 2, with 2 bases in between. CDR3 nucleotide sequence: TGCAGTGCTAAAAACTATGGCTACACCTTC. It codes for CSAKNYGYTF.